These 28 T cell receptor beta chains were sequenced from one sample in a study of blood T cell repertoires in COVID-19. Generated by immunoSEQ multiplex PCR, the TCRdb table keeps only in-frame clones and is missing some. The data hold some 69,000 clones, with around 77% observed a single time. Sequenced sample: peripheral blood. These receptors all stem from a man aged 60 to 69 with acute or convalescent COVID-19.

CDR3 residues: CATSEGTGVRQETQYF. Here the CDR3 DNA reads TGTGCCACCAGTGAGGGGACAGGGGTGAGGCAAGAGACCCAGTACTTC. The rearrangement uses TRBV24-1 and TRBJ2-5, with 10 bases identical to TRBD1. CDR1 KGHDR and CDR2 SFDVKD come from the germline V gene. The junction had 6 bases not matched to a gene; V was cut back by 4 bases and J by 2 bases. The CDR3 is 16 amino acids.

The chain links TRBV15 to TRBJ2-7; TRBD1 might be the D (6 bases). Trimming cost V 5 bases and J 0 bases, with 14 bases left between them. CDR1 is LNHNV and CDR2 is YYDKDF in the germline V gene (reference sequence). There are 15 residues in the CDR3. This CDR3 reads CATSPGDTFSYEQYF. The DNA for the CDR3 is TGTGCCACCAGCCCCGGGGACACTTTCTCCTACGAGCAGTACTTC. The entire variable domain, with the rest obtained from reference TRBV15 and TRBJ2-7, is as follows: DAMVIQNPRYQVTQFGKPVTLSCSQTLNHNVMYWYQQKSSQAPKLLFHYYDKDFNNEADTPDNFQSRRPNTSFCFLDIRSPGLGDTAMYLCATSPGDTFSYEQYFGPGTRLTVT.

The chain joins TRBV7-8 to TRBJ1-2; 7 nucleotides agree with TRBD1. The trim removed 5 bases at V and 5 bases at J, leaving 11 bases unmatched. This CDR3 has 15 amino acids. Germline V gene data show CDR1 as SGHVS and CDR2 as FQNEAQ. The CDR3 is CASSKNRDSYYGYTF. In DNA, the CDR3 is TGTGCCAGCAGCAAAAACCGGGACAGTTATTATGGCTACACCTTC.

CDR3 nucleotide sequence: TGTGCCAGCAGCTTAAGAGACAGGGGGCAGCCCCAGCATTTT. This gives the protein CASSLRDRGQPQHF. The chain links TRBV7-8 to TRBJ1-5; the match to TRBD1 covers 9 bases. The CDR3 runs 14 residues. With 2 bases clipped from V and 7 bases from J, the junction kept 3 bases outside the gene matches. Looked up from germline, CDR1 is SGHVS and CDR2 is FQNEAQ.

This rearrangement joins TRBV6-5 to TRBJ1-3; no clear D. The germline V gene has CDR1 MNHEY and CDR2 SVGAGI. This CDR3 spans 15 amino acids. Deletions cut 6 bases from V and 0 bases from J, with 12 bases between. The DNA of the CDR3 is TGTGCCAGCAGAAGCAGGCAGAGCTCTGGAAACACCATATATTTT. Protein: CASRSRQSSGNTIYF.

The CDR3 sequence: CASSKRGAGANVLTF. The CDR3 DNA sequence: TGTGCCAGCAGTAAACGCGGGGCTGGGGCCAACGTCCTGACTTTC. J is TRBJ2-6 and V is TRBV6-2 or TRBV6-3; TRBD2 is a possible D gene (6 bases). V shed 5 bases and J shed 2 bases, with 10 bases lying between them. CDR3 size: 15 residues. Germline V gives CDR1 MNHEY, CDR2 SVGEGT.

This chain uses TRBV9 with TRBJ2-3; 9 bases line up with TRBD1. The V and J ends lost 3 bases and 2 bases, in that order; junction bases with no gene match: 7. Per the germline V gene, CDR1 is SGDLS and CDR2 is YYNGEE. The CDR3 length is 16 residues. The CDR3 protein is CASSGRTGADTDTQYF. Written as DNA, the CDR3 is TGTGCCAGCAGCGGAAGGACAGGGGCGGACACAGATACGCAGTATTTT.

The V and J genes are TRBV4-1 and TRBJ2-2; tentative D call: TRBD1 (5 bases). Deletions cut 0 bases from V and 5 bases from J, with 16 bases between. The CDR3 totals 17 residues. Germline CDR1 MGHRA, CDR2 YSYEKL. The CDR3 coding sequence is TGCGCCAGCAGCCAAGATGTCGGCAGGGCGAGAACCGGGGAGCTGTTTTTT. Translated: CASSQDVGRARTGELFF.

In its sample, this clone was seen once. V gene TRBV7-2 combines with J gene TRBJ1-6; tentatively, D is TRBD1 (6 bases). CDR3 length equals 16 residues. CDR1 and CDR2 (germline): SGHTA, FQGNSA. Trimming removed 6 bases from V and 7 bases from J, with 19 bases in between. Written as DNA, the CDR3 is TGTGCCAGCAGGCCCGGGGGGGGCGCGCAGAATTCACCCCTCCACTTT. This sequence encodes CASRPGGGAQNSPLHF.

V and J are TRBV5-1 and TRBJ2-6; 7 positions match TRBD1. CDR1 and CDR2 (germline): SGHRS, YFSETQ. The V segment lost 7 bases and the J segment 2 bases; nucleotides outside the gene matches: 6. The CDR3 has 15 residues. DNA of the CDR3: TGCGCCAGCCAACAGGGGAACACTGGGGCCAACGTCCTGACTTTC. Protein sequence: CASQQGNTGANVLTF.

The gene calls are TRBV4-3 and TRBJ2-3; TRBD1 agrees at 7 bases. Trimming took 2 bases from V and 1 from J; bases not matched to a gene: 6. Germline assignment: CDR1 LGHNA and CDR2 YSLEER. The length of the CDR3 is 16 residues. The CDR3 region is CASSQKGARGTDTQYF. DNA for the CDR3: TGCGCCAGCAGCCAAAAGGGGGCCAGGGGCACAGATACGCAGTATTTT.

The CDR3 region is CASSPSIPTGDGADTQYF. For the CDR3, the DNA is TGTGCCAGCAGCCCTAGCATCCCGACAGGGGATGGGGCAGATACGCAGTATTTT. The J gene is TRBJ2-3, the V gene TRBV9, with 8 bases identical to TRBD1. CDR1 is SGDLS and CDR2 is YYNGEE in the germline V gene. The junction had 17 bases not matched to a gene; V was cut back by 4 bases and J by 4 bases. The CDR3 has 18 amino acids.

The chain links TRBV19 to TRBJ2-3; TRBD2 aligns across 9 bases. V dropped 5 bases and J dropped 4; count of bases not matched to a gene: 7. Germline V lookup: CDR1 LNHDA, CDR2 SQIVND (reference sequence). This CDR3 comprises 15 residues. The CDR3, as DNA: TGTGCCAGTAGTTATAGCGGGGGAGTGGCAGATACGCAGTATTTT. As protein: CASSYSGGVADTQYF.

As DNA, the CDR3 is TGTGCCAGCAGCGTGGTAGGGGCGAAATACAATGAGCAGTTCTTC. It yields the protein CASSVVGAKYNEQFF. J is TRBJ2-1 and V is TRBV5-4, with a weak D call TRBD1 (5 bases). CDR1 and CDR2 from the germline V gene are SGHNT and YYREEE (reference sequence). The CDR3 is made up of 15 amino acids. Trimming removed 4 bases at V and 4 bases at J, with 15 bases between.

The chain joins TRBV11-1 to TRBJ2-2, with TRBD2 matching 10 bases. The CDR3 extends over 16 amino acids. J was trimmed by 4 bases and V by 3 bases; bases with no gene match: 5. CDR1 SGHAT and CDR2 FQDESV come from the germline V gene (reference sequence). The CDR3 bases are TGTGCCAGCAGCTTTAGCGGGGGGCCGGGCACCGGGGAGCTGTTTTTT. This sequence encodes CASSFSGGPGTGELFF.

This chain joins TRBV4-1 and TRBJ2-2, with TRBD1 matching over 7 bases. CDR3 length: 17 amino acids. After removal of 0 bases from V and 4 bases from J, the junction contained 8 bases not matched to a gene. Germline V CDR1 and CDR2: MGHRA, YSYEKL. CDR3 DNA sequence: TGCGCCAGCAGCCAAGAAGTGGTCAGGGGGACCACCGGGGAGCTGTTTTTT. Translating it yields CASSQEVVRGTTGELFF.

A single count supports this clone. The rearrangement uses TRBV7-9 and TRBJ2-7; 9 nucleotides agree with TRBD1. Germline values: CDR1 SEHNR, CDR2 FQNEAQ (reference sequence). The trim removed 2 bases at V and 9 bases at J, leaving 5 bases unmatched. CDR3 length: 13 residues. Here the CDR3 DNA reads TGTGCCAGCAGCTTACCGGACAGGGGACGGCAGTACTTC. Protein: CASSLPDRGRQYF.

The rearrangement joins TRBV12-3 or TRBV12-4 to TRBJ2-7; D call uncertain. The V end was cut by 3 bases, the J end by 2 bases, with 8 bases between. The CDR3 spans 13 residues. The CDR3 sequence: CASSFGAPYEQYF. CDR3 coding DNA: TGTGCCAGCAGTTTCGGTGCCCCCTACGAGCAGTACTTC.

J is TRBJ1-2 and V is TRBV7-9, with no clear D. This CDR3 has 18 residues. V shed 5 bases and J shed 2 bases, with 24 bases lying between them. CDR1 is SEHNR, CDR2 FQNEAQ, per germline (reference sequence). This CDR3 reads CASSPTPGPRPQNYGYTF. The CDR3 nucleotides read TGTGCCAGCAGCCCCACGCCGGGTCCCCGCCCTCAAAACTATGGCTACACCTTC.

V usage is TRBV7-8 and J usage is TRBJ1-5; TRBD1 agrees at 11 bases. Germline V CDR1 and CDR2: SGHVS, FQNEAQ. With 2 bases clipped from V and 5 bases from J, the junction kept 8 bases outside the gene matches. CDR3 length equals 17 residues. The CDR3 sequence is CASSLTMWTGGDQPQHF. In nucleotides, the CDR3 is TGTGCCAGCAGCTTAACCATGTGGACAGGGGGCGATCAGCCCCAGCATTTT. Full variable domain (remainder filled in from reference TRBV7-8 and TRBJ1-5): GAGVSQSPRYKVAKRGQDVALRCDPISGHVSLFWYQQALGQGPEFLTYFQNEAQLDKSGLPSDRFFAERPEGSVSTLKIQRTQQEDSAVYLCASSLTMWTGGDQPQHFGDGTRLSIL.

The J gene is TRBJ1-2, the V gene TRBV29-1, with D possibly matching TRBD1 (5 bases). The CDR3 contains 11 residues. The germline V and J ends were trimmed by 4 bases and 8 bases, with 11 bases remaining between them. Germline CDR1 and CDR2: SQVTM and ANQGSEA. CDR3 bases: TGCAGCGTTGGGGGGGTAGAGGGCTACACCTTC. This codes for CSVGGVEGYTF.

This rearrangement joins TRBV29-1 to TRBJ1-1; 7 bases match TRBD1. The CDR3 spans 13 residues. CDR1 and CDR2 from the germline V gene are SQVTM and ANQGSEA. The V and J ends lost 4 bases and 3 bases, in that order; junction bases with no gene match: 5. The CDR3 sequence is CSVVGGGYTEAFF. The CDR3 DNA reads TGCAGCGTTGTAGGGGGCGGGTACACTGAAGCTTTCTTT.

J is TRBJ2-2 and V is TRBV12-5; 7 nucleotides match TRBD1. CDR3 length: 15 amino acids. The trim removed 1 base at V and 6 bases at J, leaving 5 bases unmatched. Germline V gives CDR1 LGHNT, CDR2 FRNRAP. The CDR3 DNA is TGTGCTAGTGGTTTGGGACAGGGCAGGGCCGGGGAGCTGTTTTTT. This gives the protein CASGLGQGRAGELFF.

The CDR3 bases are TGCGCCAGCAACGAACAGGGAGATAATTCACCCCTCCACTTT. Residues: CASNEQGDNSPLHF. The chain links TRBV5-1 to TRBJ1-6; the D gene is possibly TRBD1 (6 bases). CDR1 is SGHRS and CDR2 is YFSETQ in the germline V gene. Trimming removed 6 bases from V and 5 bases from J, with 12 bases in between. The CDR3 has 14 residues.

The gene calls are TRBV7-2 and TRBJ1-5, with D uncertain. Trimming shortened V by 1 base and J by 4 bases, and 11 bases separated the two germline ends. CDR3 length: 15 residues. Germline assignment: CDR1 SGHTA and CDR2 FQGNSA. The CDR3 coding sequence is TGTGCCAGCAGCTTAGATGCAGGACTGAATCAGCCCCAGCATTTT. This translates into CASSLDAGLNQPQHF.

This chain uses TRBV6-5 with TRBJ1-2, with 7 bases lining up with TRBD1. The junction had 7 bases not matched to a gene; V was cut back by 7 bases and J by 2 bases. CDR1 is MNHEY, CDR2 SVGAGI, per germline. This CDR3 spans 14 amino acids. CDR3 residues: CASTEKGANYGYTF. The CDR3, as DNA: TGTGCCAGCACCGAAAAGGGGGCCAACTATGGCTACACCTTC.

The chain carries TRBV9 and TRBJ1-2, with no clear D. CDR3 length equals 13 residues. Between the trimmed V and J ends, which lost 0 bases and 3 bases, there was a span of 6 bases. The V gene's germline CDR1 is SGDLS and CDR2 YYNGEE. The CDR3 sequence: CASSVEEDYGYTF. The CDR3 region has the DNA TGTGCCAGCAGCGTAGAAGAGGACTATGGCTACACCTTC.

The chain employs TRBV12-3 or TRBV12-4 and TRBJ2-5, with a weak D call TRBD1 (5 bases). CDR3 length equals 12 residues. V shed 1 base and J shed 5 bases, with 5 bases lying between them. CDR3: CASSLDRETQYF. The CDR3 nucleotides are TGTGCCAGCAGTTTAGACAGGGAGACCCAGTACTTC.